This passage covers 10 T cell receptor beta chains from one sample sequenced in a study of T cells after yellow fever vaccination. MiXCR was run by TCRdb on the 5' RACE reads, yielding one entry per CDR3 protein. The sample has about 360,000 distinct CDR3 sequences, 6.2% seen once. This specimen was PBMCs, taken 5 days after the yellow fever booster vaccination. The receptors originated from a man aged 25-45 years who received the YFV17D yellow fever vaccine.

This clonotype was seen many times. CDR3 DNA sequence: TGTGCCAGCACTCTAGCGGGAGGGCCAATCGAGCAGTACTTC. Its translation is CASTLAGGPIEQYF. The chain links TRBV7-2 to TRBJ2-7; 12 bases align to TRBD2. CDR3 length: 14 amino acids. CDR1 is SGHTA and CDR2 is FQGNSA in the germline V gene. Unmatched junction bases numbered 7, after V lost 7 bases and J lost 6 bases. Full variable domain (missing parts from reference TRBV7-2 and TRBJ2-7): GAGVSQSPSNKVTEKGKDVELRCDPISGHTALYWYRQSLGQGLEFLIYFQGNSAPDKSGLPSDRFSAERTGGSVSTLTIQRTQQEDSAVYLCASTLAGGPIEQYFGPGTRLTVT.

This clonotype was seen a few times. This chain joins TRBV29-1 and TRBJ2-1; no definite D call. The germline V gene encodes CDR1 SQVTM and CDR2 ANQGSEA. The CDR3 consists of 14 residues. Trimming stripped 4 bases from V and 0 bases from J, with 10 bases between. As DNA, the CDR3 is TGCAGCGTTGGGAGTAAGAGCTCCTACAATGAGCAGTTCTTC. It codes for CSVGSKSSYNEQFF.

This chain joins TRBV12-3 or TRBV12-4 and TRBJ2-3; 10 bases align to TRBD1. This CDR3 is built from 18 residues. V lost 11 bases to trimming and J lost 0 bases; unmatched junction nucleotides: 17. CDR3 protein: CAFSTDRGRIPSTDTQYF. The DNA of the CDR3 is TGTGCCTTCAGTACAGACAGGGGGCGCATTCCGAGCACAGATACGCAGTATTTT.

The chain carries TRBV5-4 and TRBJ2-7; 14 positions agree with TRBD2. The germline V gene has CDR1 SGHNT and CDR2 YYREEE (reference sequence). The CDR3 spans 17 residues. After removal of 4 bases from V and 2 bases from J, the junction contained 8 bases not matched to a gene. The CDR3: CASSPETSGRAAYEQYF. CDR3 nucleotides: TGTGCCAGCAGCCCGGAGACTAGCGGGAGGGCCGCCTACGAGCAGTACTTC.

The sample holds many counts of this clonotype. The chain's CDR3 is CSARDPLAYEQYF. In DNA form, the CDR3 reads TGCAGTGCTAGAGATCCCCTAGCCTACGAGCAGTACTTC. The chain combines TRBV20-1 with TRBJ2-7; no clear D gene. Germline V gene data show CDR1 as DFQATT and CDR2 as SNEGSKA (reference sequence). The germline V and J ends were trimmed by 0 bases and 2 bases, with 8 bases remaining between them. The CDR3 has 13 residues.

This clonotype was seen a single time. The V call is TRBV5-8, the J call TRBJ1-1; D gene unclear. CDR3 length equals 13 residues. The V gene's germline CDR1 is SGHTS and CDR2 YDEGEE. V was pared by 3 bases and J by 7 bases, with 13 bases between. DNA for the CDR3: TGTGCCAGCAGCTCTGGGCTCCTCTGTGAAGCTTTCTTT. It translates to CASSSGLLCEAFF.

V is TRBV6-5 and J is TRBJ2-5, with 8 bases aligning to TRBD1. This CDR3 is 16 amino acids long. Unmatched junction bases numbered 5, after V lost 0 bases and J lost 2 bases. The V gene's germline CDR1 is MNHEY and CDR2 SVGAGI. As DNA, the CDR3 is TGTGCCAGCAGTTACTCCTGGACAGGGAGGCAAGAGACCCAGTACTTC. Translation gives CASSYSWTGRQETQYF.

This clonotype occurred a few times. The gene calls are TRBV12-3 or TRBV12-4 and TRBJ1-1, with D possibly being TRBD1 (5 bases). The CDR3 runs to 14 residues. V was cut by 9 bases and J by 0 bases, with 14 bases left in between. As DNA, the CDR3 is TGTGCCAGTTCACCTGGGACGGTGAACACTGAAGCTTTCTTT. Amino acids: CASSPGTVNTEAFF.

The V gene is TRBV24-1, the J gene TRBJ2-3, with a tentative D call TRBD2 (5 bases). CDR1 is KGHDR and CDR2 is SFDVKD in the germline V gene. Trimming took 5 bases from V and 2 from J, leaving 19 bases between them. The CDR3 sequence is 17 residues long. The CDR3 nucleotides are TGTGCCACCAGTGTTCTAAAGCGGAGTGGGGTCACAGATACGCAGTATTTT. This sequence encodes CATSVLKRSGVTDTQYF.

The table lists this clonotype with many counts. CDR3 DNA sequence: TGCGCCAGCAGCCCTGGAGCTAGCGGGAATTACAATGAGCAGTTCTTC. Protein sequence: CASSPGASGNYNEQFF. The rearrangement links TRBV5-1 to TRBJ2-1, with TRBD2 identical over 9 bases. The germline CDR1 and CDR2 sequences are SGHRS and YFSETQ. V shed 4 bases, J shed 4 bases, and the junction held 9 bases outside the gene matches. This CDR3 spans 16 amino acids.